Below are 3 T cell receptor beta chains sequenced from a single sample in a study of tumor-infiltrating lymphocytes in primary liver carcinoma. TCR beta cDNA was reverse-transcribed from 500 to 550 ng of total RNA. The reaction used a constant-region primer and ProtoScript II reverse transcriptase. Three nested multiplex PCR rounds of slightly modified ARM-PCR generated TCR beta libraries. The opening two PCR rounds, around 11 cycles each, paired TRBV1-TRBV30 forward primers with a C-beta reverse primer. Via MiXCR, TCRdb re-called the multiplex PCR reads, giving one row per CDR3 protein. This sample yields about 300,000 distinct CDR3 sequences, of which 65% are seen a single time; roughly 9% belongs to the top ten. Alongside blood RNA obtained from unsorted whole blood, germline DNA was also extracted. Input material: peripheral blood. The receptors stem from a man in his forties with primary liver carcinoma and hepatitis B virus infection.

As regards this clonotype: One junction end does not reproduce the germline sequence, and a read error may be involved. The CDR3 DNA reads as TGTGCCAGCAGTTCAGGGACAGGGGGCAATTCCGAGCAGTGCTTC. Encoded protein: CASSSGTGGNSEQCF. This chain links TRBV6-5 with TRBJ2-7; 12 nucleotides align to TRBD1. The CDR3 extends over 15 amino acids. Germline V gene data show CDR1 as MNHEY and CDR2 as SVGAGI.

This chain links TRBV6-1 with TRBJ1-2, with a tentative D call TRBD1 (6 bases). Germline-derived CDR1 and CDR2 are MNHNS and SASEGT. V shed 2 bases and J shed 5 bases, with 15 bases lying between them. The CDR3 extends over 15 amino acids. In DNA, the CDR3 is TGTGCCAGCAGTGAATCCGGGGGCGCGTTGTATGGCTACACCTTC. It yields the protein CASSESGGALYGYTF.

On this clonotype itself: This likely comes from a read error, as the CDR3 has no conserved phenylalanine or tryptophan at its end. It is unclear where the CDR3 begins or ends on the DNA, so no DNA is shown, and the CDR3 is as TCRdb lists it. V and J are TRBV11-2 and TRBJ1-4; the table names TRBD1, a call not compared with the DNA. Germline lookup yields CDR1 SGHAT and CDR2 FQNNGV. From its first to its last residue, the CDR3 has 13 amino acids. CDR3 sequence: CASSLRQGEKVFS.